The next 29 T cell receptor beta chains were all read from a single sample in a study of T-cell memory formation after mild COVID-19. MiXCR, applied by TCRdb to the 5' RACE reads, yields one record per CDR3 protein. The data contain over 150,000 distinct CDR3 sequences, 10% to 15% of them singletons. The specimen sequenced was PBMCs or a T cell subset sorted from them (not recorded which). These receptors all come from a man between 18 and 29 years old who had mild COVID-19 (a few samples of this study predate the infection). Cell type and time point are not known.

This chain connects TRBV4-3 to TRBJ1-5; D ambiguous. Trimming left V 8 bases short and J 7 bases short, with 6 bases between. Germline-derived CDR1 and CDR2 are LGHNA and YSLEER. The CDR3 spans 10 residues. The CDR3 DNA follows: TGCGCCAGCCTTGGGCAGCCCCAGCATTTT. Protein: CASLGQPQHF.

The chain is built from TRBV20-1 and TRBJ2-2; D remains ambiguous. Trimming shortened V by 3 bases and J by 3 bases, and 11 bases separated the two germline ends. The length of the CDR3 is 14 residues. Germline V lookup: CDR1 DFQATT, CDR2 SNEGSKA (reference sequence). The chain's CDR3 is CSASFLGHTGELFF. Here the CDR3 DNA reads TGCAGTGCTAGCTTCCTAGGCCACACCGGGGAGCTGTTTTTT.

The CDR3 reads CASRTQTLSSYEQYF. Written as DNA, the CDR3 is TGTGCCAGCAGAACGCAGACGTTGAGCTCCTACGAGCAGTACTTC. The chain has TRBV6-2 or TRBV6-3 and TRBJ2-7; D not certain. This CDR3 region has 15 residues. Per germline, CDR1 MNHEY and CDR2 SVGEGT. V lost 6 bases and J 0 bases, leaving 15 bases between the germline ends.

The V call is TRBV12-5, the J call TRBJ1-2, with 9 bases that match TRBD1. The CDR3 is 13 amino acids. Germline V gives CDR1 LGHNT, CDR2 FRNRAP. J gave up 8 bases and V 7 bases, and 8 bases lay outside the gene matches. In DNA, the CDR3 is TGTGCTAGTGCGGACAGGGGAAACGAGGGCTACACCTTC. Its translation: CASADRGNEGYTF.

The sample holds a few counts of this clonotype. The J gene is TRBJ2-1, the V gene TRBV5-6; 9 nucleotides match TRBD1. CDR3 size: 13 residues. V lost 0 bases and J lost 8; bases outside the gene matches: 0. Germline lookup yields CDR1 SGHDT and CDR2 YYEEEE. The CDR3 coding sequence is TGTGCCAGCAGCTTGGACAGGGGGCATGAGCAGTTCTTC. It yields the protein CASSLDRGHEQFF.

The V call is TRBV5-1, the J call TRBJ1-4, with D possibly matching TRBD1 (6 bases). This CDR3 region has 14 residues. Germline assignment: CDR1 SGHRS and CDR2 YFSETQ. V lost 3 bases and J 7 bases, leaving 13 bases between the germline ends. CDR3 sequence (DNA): TGCGCCAGCAGCTCTATGGGACAAGGTGAAAAACTGTTTTTT. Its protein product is CASSSMGQGEKLFF.

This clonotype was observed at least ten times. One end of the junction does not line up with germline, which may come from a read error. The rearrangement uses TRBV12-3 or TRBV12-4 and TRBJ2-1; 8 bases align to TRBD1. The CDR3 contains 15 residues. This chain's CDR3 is CASSHNRGQAGPTVF. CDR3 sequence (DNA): TGTGCCAGCAGCCATAACCGGGGACAGGCGGGTCCGACGGTCTTC.

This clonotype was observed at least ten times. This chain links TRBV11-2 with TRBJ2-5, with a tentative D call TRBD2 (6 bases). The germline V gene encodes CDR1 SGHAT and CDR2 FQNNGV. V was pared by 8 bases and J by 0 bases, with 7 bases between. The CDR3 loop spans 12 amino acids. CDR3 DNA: TGTGCCAGCCGGGGGTACCAAGAGACCCAGTACTTC. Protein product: CASRGYQETQYF.

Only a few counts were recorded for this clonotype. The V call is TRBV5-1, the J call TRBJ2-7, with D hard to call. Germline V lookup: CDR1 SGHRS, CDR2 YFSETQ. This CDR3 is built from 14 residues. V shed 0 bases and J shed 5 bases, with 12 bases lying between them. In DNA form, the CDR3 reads TGCGCCAGCAGCTTGGTTGACCAGAGTCACGAGCAGTACTTC. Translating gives CASSLVDQSHEQYF.

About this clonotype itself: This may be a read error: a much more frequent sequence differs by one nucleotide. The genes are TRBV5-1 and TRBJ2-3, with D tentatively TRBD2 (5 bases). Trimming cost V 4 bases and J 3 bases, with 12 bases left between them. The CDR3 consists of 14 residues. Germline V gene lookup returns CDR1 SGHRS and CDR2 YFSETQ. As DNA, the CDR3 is TGCGCCAGCAGCGACGGGGTAGGGACAGATACGCAGTATTTT. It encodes CASSDGVGTDTQYF.

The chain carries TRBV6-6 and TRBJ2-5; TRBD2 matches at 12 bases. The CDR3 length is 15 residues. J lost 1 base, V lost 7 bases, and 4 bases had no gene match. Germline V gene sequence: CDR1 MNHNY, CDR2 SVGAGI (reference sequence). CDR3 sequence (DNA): TGTGCCAGCAAACTAGCGGGGGGTTCCCAAGAGACCCAGTACTTC. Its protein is CASKLAGGSQETQYF.

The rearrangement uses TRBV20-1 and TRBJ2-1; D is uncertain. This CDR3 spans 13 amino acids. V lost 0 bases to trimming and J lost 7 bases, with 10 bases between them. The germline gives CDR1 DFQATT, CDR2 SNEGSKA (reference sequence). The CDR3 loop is CSARDHTKNEQFF. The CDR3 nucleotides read TGCAGTGCTAGAGATCATACGAAAAATGAGCAGTTCTTC.

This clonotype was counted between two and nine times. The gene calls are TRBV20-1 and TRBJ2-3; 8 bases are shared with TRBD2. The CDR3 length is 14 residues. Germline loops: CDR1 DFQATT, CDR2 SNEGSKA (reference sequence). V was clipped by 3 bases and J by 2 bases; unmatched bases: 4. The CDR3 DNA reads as TGCAGTGCTAGGGAACTAGCGGCCACAGATACGCAGTATTTT. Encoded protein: CSARELAATDTQYF.

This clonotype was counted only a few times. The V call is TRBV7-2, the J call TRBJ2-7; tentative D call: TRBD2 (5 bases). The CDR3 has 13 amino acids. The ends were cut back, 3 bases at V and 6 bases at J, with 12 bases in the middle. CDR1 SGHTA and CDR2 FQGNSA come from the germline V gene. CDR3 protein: CASSLVDWAEQYV. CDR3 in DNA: TGTGCCAGCAGCTTGGTGGACTGGGCCGAGCAGTACGTC.

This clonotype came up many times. In DNA, the CDR3 is TGCGCCAGCAGCTTGGAACAGCCCGGATCACCCCTCCACTTT. It translates to CASSLEQPGSPLHF. The chain couples TRBV5-1 to TRBJ1-6; D is uncertain. The CDR3 is made up of 14 amino acids. In germline, CDR1 is SGHRS, CDR2 YFSETQ. V was cut by 0 bases and J by 10 bases, with 11 bases left in between.

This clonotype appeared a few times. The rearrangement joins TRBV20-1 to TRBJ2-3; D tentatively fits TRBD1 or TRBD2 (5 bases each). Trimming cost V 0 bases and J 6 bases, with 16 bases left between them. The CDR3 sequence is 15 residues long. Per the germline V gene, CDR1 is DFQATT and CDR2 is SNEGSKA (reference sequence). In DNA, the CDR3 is TGCAGTGCTAGAGATCTGGGGGACCCCGGGGATACGCAGTATTTT. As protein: CSARDLGDPGDTQYF.

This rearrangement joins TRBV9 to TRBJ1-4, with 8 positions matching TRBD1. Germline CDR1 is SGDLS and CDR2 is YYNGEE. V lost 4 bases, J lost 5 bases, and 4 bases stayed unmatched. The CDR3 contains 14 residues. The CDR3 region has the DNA TGTGCCAGCAGCACGACAGGGGTCAATGAAAAACTGTTTTTT. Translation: CASSTTGVNEKLFF.

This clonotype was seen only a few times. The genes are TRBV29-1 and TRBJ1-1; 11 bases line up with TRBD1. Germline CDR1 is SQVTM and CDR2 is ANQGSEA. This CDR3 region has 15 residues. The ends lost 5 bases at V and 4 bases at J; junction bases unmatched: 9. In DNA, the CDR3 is TGCAGCGTTCATGGGACAGGGGGTTGGGGCACTGAAGCTTTCTTT. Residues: CSVHGTGGWGTEAFF.

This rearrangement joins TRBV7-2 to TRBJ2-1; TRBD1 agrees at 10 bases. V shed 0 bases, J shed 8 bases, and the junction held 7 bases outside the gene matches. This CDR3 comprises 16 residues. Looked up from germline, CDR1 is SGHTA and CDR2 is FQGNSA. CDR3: CASSLARTGGSYEQFF. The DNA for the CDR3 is TGTGCCAGCAGCTTAGCGCGGACAGGGGGTTCGTATGAGCAGTTCTTC.

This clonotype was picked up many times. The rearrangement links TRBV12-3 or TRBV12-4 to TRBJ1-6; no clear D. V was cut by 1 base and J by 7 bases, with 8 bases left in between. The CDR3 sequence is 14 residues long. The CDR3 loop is CASSLGALNSPLHF. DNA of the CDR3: TGTGCCAGCAGTTTAGGGGCCCTAAATTCACCCCTCCACTTT.

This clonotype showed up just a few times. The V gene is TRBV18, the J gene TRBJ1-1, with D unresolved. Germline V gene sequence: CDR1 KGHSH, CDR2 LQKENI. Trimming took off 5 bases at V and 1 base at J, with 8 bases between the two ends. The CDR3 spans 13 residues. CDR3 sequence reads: CASSATENTEAFF. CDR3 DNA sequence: TGTGCCAGCTCAGCCACAGAGAACACTGAAGCTTTCTTT. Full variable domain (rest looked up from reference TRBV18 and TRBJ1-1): NAGVMQNPRHLVRRRGQEARLRCSPMKGHSHVYWYRQLPEEGLKFMVYLQKENIIDESGMPKERFSAEFPKEGPSILRIQQVVRGDSAAYFCASSATENTEAFFGQGTRLTVV.

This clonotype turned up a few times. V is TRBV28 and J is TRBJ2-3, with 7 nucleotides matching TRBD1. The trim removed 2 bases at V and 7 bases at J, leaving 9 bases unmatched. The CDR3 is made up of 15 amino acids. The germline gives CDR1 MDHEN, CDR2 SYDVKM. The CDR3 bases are TGTGCCAGCAGTTTACATCAGGGGGAACGGAATACGCAGTATTTT. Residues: CASSLHQGERNTQYF.

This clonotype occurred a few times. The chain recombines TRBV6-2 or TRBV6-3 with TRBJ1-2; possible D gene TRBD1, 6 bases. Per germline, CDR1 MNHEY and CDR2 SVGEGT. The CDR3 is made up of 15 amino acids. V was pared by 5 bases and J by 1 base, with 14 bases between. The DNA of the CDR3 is TGTGCCAGCAGTCGCGGACAGAGACTTAACTATGGCTACACCTTC. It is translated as CASSRGQRLNYGYTF.

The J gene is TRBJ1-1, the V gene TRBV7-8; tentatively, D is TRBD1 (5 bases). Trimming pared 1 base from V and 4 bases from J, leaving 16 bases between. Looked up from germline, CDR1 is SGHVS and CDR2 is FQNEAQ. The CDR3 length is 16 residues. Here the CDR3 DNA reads TGTGCCAGCAGCTTAGTTCCAGGGCTTATCCTCACTGAAGCTTTCTTT. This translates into CASSLVPGLILTEAFF.

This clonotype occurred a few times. CDR3 bases: TGTGCCAGCCATCCGGGACAGGGGGGCTATAGCAATCAGCCCCAGCATTTT. Its protein product is CASHPGQGGYSNQPQHF. V usage is TRBV7-2 and J usage is TRBJ1-5, with TRBD1 identical over 11 bases. The CDR3 runs to 17 residues. V shed 8 bases and J 0 bases; nucleotides not matched to a gene: 9. CDR1 SGHTA and CDR2 FQGNSA come from the germline V gene.

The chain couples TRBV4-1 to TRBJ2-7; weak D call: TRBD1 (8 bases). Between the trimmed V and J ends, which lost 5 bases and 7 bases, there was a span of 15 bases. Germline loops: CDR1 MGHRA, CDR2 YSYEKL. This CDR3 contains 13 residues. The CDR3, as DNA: TGCGCCAGCAGCATGCAACAGGGGGGGGAGCAGTACTTC. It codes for CASSMQQGGEQYF.

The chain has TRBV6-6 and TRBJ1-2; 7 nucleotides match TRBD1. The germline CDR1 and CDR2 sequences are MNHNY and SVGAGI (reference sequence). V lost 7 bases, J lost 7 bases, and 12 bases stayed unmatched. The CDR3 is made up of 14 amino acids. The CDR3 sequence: CASTRGSEKGGYTF. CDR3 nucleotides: TGTGCCAGCACCAGGGGGTCGGAGAAGGGTGGCTACACCTTC.

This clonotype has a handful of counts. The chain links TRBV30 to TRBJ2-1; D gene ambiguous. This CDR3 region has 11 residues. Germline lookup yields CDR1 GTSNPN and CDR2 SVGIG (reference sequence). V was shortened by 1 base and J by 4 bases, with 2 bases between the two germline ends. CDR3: CAWSAYNEQFF. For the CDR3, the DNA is TGTGCCTGGAGTGCGTACAATGAGCAGTTCTTC.

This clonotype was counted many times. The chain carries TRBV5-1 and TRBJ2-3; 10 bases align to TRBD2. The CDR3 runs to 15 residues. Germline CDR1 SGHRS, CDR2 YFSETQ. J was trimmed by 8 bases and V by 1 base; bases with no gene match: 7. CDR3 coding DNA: TGCGCCAGCAGCTTGAGCGGGGGGGCCGATATTACGCAGTATTTT. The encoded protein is CASSLSGGADITQYF.